The text below deals with one TCR beta chain. Produced via immunoSEQ multiplex PCR; TCRdb's table is partial and in-frame only. The repertoire holds 130,000 or so clones, with approximately 86% as singletons. The CDR3 extends over 17 amino acids. The trim removed 3 bases at V and 3 bases at J, leaving 6 bases unmatched. Germline V gene data show CDR1 as SGDLS and CDR2 as YYNGEE. These data are taken from a study of T cell responses to AZD1222 COVID-19 vaccine. The chain uses TRBV9 and TRBJ1-6; TRBD1 matches 10 bases. Sequencing was performed on peripheral blood, taken 28 days after the second AZD1222 dose. The source is an adult who received the AZD1222 COVID-19 vaccine. CDR3 sequence (DNA): TGTGCCAGCAGCGCCCGACAGGGGGCGGTCTATAATTCACCCCTCCACTTT. Translation gives CASSARQGAVYNSPLHF.